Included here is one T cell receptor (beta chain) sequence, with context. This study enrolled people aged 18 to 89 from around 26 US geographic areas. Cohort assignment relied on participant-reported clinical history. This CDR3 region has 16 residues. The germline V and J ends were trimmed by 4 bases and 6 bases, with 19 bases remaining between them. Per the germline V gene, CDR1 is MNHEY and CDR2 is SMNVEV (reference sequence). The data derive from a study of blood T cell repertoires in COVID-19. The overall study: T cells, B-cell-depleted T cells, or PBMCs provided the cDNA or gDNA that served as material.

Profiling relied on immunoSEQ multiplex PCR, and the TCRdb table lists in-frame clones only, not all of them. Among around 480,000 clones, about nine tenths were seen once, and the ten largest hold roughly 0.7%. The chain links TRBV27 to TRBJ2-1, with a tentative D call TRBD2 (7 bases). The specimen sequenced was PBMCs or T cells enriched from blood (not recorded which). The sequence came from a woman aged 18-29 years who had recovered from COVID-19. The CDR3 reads CASSSLGGASRNEQFF. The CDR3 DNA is TGTGCCAGCAGTTCCCTAGGGGGGGCAAGTCGCAATGAGCAGTTCTTC.